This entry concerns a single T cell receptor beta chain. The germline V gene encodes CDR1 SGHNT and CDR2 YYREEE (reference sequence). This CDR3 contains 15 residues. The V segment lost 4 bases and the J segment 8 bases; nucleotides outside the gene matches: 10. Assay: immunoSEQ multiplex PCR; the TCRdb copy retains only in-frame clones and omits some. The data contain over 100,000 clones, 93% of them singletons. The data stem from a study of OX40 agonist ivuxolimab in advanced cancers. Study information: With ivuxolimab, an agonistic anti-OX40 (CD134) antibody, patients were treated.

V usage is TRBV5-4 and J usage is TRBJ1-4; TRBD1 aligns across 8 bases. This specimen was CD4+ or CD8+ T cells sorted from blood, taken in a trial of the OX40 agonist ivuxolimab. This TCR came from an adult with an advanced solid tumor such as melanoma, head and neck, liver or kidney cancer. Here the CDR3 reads CASSPGGRGREKLFF. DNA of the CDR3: TGTGCCAGCAGCCCGGGGGGCAGGGGGCGAGAAAAACTGTTTTTT.